The present T cell receptor (beta chain) was sequenced within a study of OX40 agonist ivuxolimab in advanced cancers. The assay was immunoSEQ multiplex PCR, and TCRdb's table has in-frame clones only and misses some. Altogether 60,000 to 70,000 clones are present, 80% being singletons, with the ten largest covering 0.95% to 1.5%. Germline V CDR1 and CDR2: MNHNS, SASEGT. The CDR3 is made up of 15 amino acids. With 7 bases removed from V and 2 bases from J, the gap between germline ends came to 15 bases. Material: CD4+ or CD8+ T cells sorted from blood, obtained in a trial of the OX40 agonist ivuxolimab. The clonotype comes from an adult with an advanced solid tumor such as melanoma, head and neck, liver or kidney cancer. The chain uses TRBV6-1 and TRBJ1-3, with D unresolved. The CDR3, as DNA: TGTGCCAGCAATCGAGGGAGTTTGGCTGGAAACACCATATATTTT. As protein: CASNRGSLAGNTIYF.